These T cell receptor beta chains were read from a single sample in a study of shared clonotypes between healthy human individuals. Data came from immunoSEQ multiplex PCR; TCRdb stores just in-frame clones and leaves some out. This sample has under 700,000 clones, with 95% found just once. Specimen: naive CD8+ T cells sorted from blood. The receptors here all came from a woman aged 25 to 45 in good health. Both conserved end residues are part of each CDR3.

TRBJ2-3	TRBV27	CASSLLASGTDTQYF
TRBJ2-1	TRBV4-1	CASRILAGGGNEQFF
TRBJ1-1	TRBV10-3	CAISVGGRTEAFF
TRBJ1-1	TRBV5-5	CASSFWSNTEAFF
TRBJ1-1	TRBV28	CASSFLRANTEAFF
TRBJ2-7	TRBV7-2	CASSLGSMGAASSYEQYF
TRBJ1-1	TRBV9	CASSVGDSSANTEAFF
TRBJ1-1	TRBV4-1	CASSQVGAEAFF
TRBJ2-7	TRBV6-1	CASSEGQGREQYF
TRBJ1-1	TRBV28	CASRIGGLIRNTEAFF
TRBJ1-5	TRBV9	CASSVGRGDGNQPQHF
TRBJ2-5	TRBV7-8	CASSFGDDKEYQETQYF